This TCR beta chain was sequenced during a study of blood T cell repertoires in COVID-19. The protocol was immunoSEQ multiplex PCR, while the TCRdb copy is restricted to in-frame clones and leaves out a portion. The table has fewer than 250,000 clones, roughly nine tenths seen once. Sequencing was carried out using peripheral blood. The TCR originated in a woman in her forties or fifties with acute or convalescent COVID-19.

CDR3 in DNA: TGCGCCAGCAGCTCTACAGGGGGCGGGCAAGAGACCCAGTACTTC. It is translated as CASSSTGGGQETQYF. This chain connects TRBV5-1 to TRBJ2-5; 9 bases map to TRBD1. With 3 bases clipped from V and 2 bases from J, the junction kept 5 bases outside the gene matches. CDR1 is SGHRS and CDR2 is YFSETQ in the germline V gene. CDR3 length equals 15 residues.